One and the same sample provided the 26 T cell receptor beta chains below, sequenced in a study of chemoradiotherapy in HPV16-positive cancers. Assay used: immunoSEQ multiplex PCR; TCRdb lists only in-frame clones, some missing. The table includes approximately 1,800 clones, roughly nine tenths detected once. Material: tumor tissue, obtained from a patient who underwent chemoradiotherapy. The source of these receptors is a human donor with HPV-associated anogenital cancer.

The chain has TRBV5-4 and TRBJ2-2; the match to TRBD2 covers 9 bases. The CDR3 totals 15 residues. The V segment lost 5 bases and the J segment 6 bases; nucleotides outside the gene matches: 8. The V gene's germline CDR1 is SGHNT and CDR2 YYREEE (reference sequence). This chain's CDR3 is CASSKGTSFSGELFF. CDR3 bases: TGTGCCAGCAGTAAGGGGACTAGCTTTTCCGGGGAGCTGTTTTTT. Supplemented by reference TRBV5-4 and TRBJ2-2, the full variable domain reads ETGVTQSPTHLIKTRGQQVTLRCSSQSGHNTVSWYQQALGQGPQFIFQYYREEENGRGNFPPRFSGLQFPNYSSELNVNALELDDSALYLCASSKGTSFSGELFFGEGSRLTVL.

The chain uses TRBV29-1 and TRBJ1-5, with D perhaps matching TRBD1 (6 bases). Trimming removed 5 bases at V and 4 bases at J, with 12 bases between. This CDR3 has 13 amino acids. The germline V gene encodes CDR1 SQVTM and CDR2 ANQGSEA. This CDR3 is CSVRDNINQPQHF. The DNA of the CDR3 is TGCAGCGTTAGGGACAACATTAATCAGCCCCAGCATTTT.

This clone was detected once. The V gene is TRBV30, the J gene TRBJ2-2; D not resolved. V was cut by 2 bases and J by 7 bases, with 5 bases left in between. Per the germline V gene, CDR1 is GTSNPN and CDR2 is SVGIG (reference sequence). The CDR3 contains 11 residues. The CDR3 sequence is CAWSWGGELFF. CDR3 coding DNA: TGTGCCTGGAGTTGGGGCGGGGAGCTGTTTTTT.

This chain joins TRBV9 and TRBJ2-7, with TRBD2 matching 10 bases. There are 15 residues in the CDR3. The ends lost 2 bases at V and 3 bases at J; junction bases unmatched: 5. Germline V gives CDR1 SGDLS, CDR2 YYNGEE. CDR3 in DNA: TGTGCCAGCAGCGTGAGAGGGACTAGCGTCTACGAGCAGTACGTC. Its translation: CASSVRGTSVYEQYV.

The chain employs TRBV10-3 and TRBJ2-2, with 7 bases aligning to TRBD1. V lost 6 bases to trimming and J lost 1 base; unmatched junction nucleotides: 5. CDR3 length: 15 residues. Germline V lookup: CDR1 ENHRY, CDR2 SYGVKD. Here the CDR3 DNA reads TGTGCCATCAGGGGGACAGCCCAGAACACCGGGGAGCTGTTTTTT. It yields the protein CAIRGTAQNTGELFF.

This sequence joins TRBV7-2 and TRBJ1-1, with 8 nucleotides matching TRBD1. This CDR3 is built from 14 residues. J gave up 6 bases and V 5 bases, and 8 bases lay outside the gene matches. Germline CDR1 and CDR2: SGHTA and FQGNSA. This CDR3 is CASSPQQGGSEAFF. The CDR3 coding sequence is TGTGCCAGCAGCCCCCAACAGGGGGGTTCTGAAGCTTTCTTT.

The chain combines TRBV11-2 with TRBJ2-7; D is unresolved. V gave up 1 base and J gave up 0 bases, with 16 bases separating them. CDR1 is SGHAT and CDR2 is FQNNGV in the germline V gene. The CDR3 consists of 17 residues. The CDR3 spells CASSLGPRSDSSYEQYV. As DNA, the CDR3 is TGTGCCAGCAGCTTAGGCCCCCGGTCAGATAGCTCCTACGAGCAGTACGTC.

This clone was recorded a few times. V and J are TRBV7-9 and TRBJ2-1; D ambiguous. Germline V lookup: CDR1 SEHNR, CDR2 FQNEAQ (reference sequence). The CDR3 spans 14 residues. Trimming removed 2 bases at V and 1 base at J, with 6 bases between. The CDR3 loop is CASSLRTSYNEQFF. CDR3 DNA sequence: TGTGCCAGCAGCTTACGGACGTCCTACAATGAGCAGTTCTTC.

The J gene is TRBJ2-5, the V gene TRBV27, with 8 bases that match TRBD2. The CDR3 has 15 residues. The germline V gene has CDR1 MNHEY and CDR2 SMNVEV (reference sequence). The V segment lost 0 bases and the J segment 2 bases; nucleotides outside the gene matches: 2. CDR3 loop: CASSLSTSGQETQYF. The CDR3 region has the DNA TGTGCCAGCAGTTTATCTACTAGCGGACAAGAGACCCAGTACTTC.

The V gene is TRBV4-3, the J gene TRBJ2-3; TRBD2 is a possible D gene (5 bases). CDR3 length: 15 residues. Germline-derived CDR1 and CDR2 are LGHNA and YSLEER. The ends were cut back, 0 bases at V and 5 bases at J, with 12 bases in the middle. Here the CDR3 reads CASSQERLAGDTQYF. CDR3 bases: TGCGCCAGCAGCCAAGAACGGCTAGCAGGAGATACGCAGTATTTT.

For this clone: Mismatch with germline at one junction end may stem from a read error. This rearrangement joins TRBV7-9 to TRBJ2-5, with 8 bases lining up with TRBD2. The CDR3 is 16 residues long. Germline CDR1 reads SEHNR; CDR2 reads FQNEAQ (reference sequence). The CDR3 loop reads CAGSSPAGGALETQYF. The CDR3, as DNA: TGTGCCGGCAGCTCGCCGGCGGGGGGCGCATTAGAGACCCAGTACTTC.

The chain recombines TRBV7-7 with TRBJ1-1, with 9 positions matching TRBD1. Germline CDR1 SSHAT, CDR2 FNYEAQ (reference sequence). V shed 4 bases, J shed 5 bases, and the junction held 2 bases outside the gene matches. This CDR3 contains 13 residues. For the CDR3, the DNA is TGTGCCAGCAGCTCGGACAGGGGTACTGAAGCTTTCTTT. Protein product: CASSSDRGTEAFF.

CDR3 sequence (DNA): TGTGCCACCAGCAGAGATCAAGGGCCCGGGGAGCTGTTTTTT. Translation gives CATSRDQGPGELFF. The V gene is TRBV15, the J gene TRBJ2-2; D remains unclear. Per germline, CDR1 LNHNV and CDR2 YYDKDF (reference sequence). This CDR3 region has 14 residues. Trimming took 0 bases from V and 6 from J, leaving 8 bases between them.

This rearrangement joins TRBV11-2 to TRBJ2-7; 11 nucleotides line up with TRBD2. Germline CDR1 and CDR2: SGHAT and FQNNGV. Trimming took 8 bases from V and 6 from J; bases not matched to a gene: 12. The CDR3 length is 15 residues. CDR3 amino acids: CASREKTSGKCEQYV. As DNA, the CDR3 is TGTGCCAGCCGCGAGAAGACTAGCGGGAAATGCGAGCAGTACGTC.

This clone was seen once. The chain employs TRBV2 and TRBJ2-7; D ambiguous. This CDR3 is 13 amino acids long. V lost 1 base, J lost 3 bases, and 7 bases lay in between. Germline lookup yields CDR1 SNHLY and CDR2 FYNNEI. CDR3 DNA: TGTGCCAGCAGTGAAGGTTGGAGCTACGAGCAGTACGTC. Its protein is CASSEGWSYEQYV.

A single count supports this clone. This chain links TRBV7-6 with TRBJ1-2; TRBD1 matches at 8 bases. The CDR3 has 14 amino acids. J was trimmed by 2 bases and V by 4 bases; bases with no gene match: 3. The germline V gene encodes CDR1 SGHVS and CDR2 FNYEAQ. CDR3 coding DNA: TGTGCCAGCAGCTCAAGGACAGGGAACTATGGCTACACCTTC. It codes for CASSSRTGNYGYTF.

This sequence joins TRBV4-2 and TRBJ1-6; possibly TRBD1 for D (5 bases). CDR1 LGHNA and CDR2 YNFKEQ come from the germline V gene. V was clipped by 1 base and J by 7 bases, with 11 bases between them. This CDR3 has 15 amino acids. The CDR3 DNA reads TGTGCCAGCAGCCAAGGGCCAGGGCCAAATTCACCCCTCCACTTT. It is translated as CASSQGPGPNSPLHF.

The gene calls are TRBV20-1 and TRBJ2-1, with D possibly matching TRBD1 (5 bases). V gave up 4 bases and J gave up 8 bases, with 9 bases separating them. The germline gives CDR1 DFQATT, CDR2 SNEGSKA (reference sequence). This CDR3 contains 11 residues. In DNA form, the CDR3 reads TGCAGTGCTACAGGGTTCGATGAGCAGTTCTTC. Translation: CSATGFDEQFF.

J is TRBJ2-7 and V is TRBV7-5; TRBD1 is the table's D call and was not checked against the DNA. TRBV7-5 is assigned pseudogene status. CDR3 size: 15 residues. For the CDR3, the DNA is TGTGTCAGAAGCCAGCAGGGGGGTGCCCCCTACGAGCAGTACGTC. Residues: CVRSQQGGAPYEQYV.

The genes are TRBV13 and TRBJ2-4; 11 nucleotides line up with TRBD2. Looked up from germline, CDR1 is PRHDT and CDR2 is FYEKMQ (reference sequence). Germline trimming cut 5 bases from V and 4 bases from J; bases unmatched to any gene: 7. The CDR3 sequence is 16 residues long. The CDR3 coding sequence is TGTGCCAGCAGCATTATAGCGGGAGGGGTAAAAAACATTCAGTACTTC. Protein product: CASSIIAGGVKNIQYF.

The chain employs TRBV19 and TRBJ2-3, with D tentatively TRBD1 (6 bases). Trimming removed 3 bases at V and 2 bases at J, with 18 bases between. The CDR3 consists of 17 residues. In germline, CDR1 is LNHDA, CDR2 SQIVND (reference sequence). CDR3 nucleotide sequence: TGTGCCAGTAGTATCCTCTTCGACGGGACAAACACAGATACGCAGTATTTT. This encodes CASSILFDGTNTDTQYF.

A few counts support this clone. The J gene is TRBJ2-1, the V gene TRBV20-1; tentative D call: TRBD2 (5 bases). Trimming stripped 8 bases from V and 4 bases from J, with 9 bases between. The CDR3 consists of 11 residues. Germline assignment: CDR1 DFQATT and CDR2 SNEGSKA (reference sequence). The DNA of the CDR3 is TGCAGTTACACGGGGTACAATGAGCAGTTCTTC. Translated: CSYTGYNEQFF.

J is TRBJ2-3 and V is TRBV7-9, with TRBD2 matching 10 bases. J was trimmed by 4 bases and V by 5 bases; bases with no gene match: 9. The CDR3 is 16 amino acids. Germline lookup yields CDR1 SEHNR and CDR2 FQNEAQ (reference sequence). CDR3 residues: CASSRERGGIADTQYF. For the CDR3, the DNA is TGTGCCAGCAGCAGGGAGCGGGGGGGAATCGCAGATACGCAGTATTTT.

This chain connects TRBV7-9 to TRBJ2-5; 9 bases line up with TRBD1. J gave up 1 base and V 5 bases, and 5 bases lay outside the gene matches. CDR3 length: 15 residues. CDR1 and CDR2 (germline): SEHNR, FQNEAQ (reference sequence). CDR3 nucleotide sequence: TGTGCCAGCAGCCGGACAGGGGCCGTCCAAGAGACCCAGTACTTC. Translation gives CASSRTGAVQETQYF.

The J gene is TRBJ2-1, the V gene TRBV7-9; D could derive from TRBD1 or TRBD2 (6 bases each). CDR3 length: 15 residues. V was clipped by 0 bases and J by 10 bases, with 16 bases between them. Germline CDR1 is SEHNR and CDR2 is FQNEAQ (reference sequence). CDR3 sequence: CASSLAPARGGEQFF. The DNA of the CDR3 is TGTGCCAGCAGCTTAGCGCCAGCAAGAGGGGGGGAGCAGTTCTTC.

The chain recombines TRBV5-5 with TRBJ2-2; 9 nucleotides line up with TRBD2. Per germline, CDR1 SGHKS and CDR2 YYEKEE (reference sequence). The CDR3 runs to 18 residues. V trimming: 0 bases; J trimming: 3 bases; junction bases outside the gene matches: 9. CDR3 amino acids: CASSLDGSGGIYTGELFF. The DNA for the CDR3 is TGTGCCAGCAGCTTGGATGGTAGCGGGGGTATTTACACCGGGGAGCTGTTTTTT.